Presented here are 2 T cell receptor beta chains from one specimen sequenced in a study of T cell responses to AZD1222 COVID-19 vaccine. TCRdb's table, derived via immunoSEQ multiplex PCR, lists solely in-frame clones and lacks some. Among 55,000 to 70,000 clones listed, about four fifths were seen once. The sample consisted of peripheral blood, taken on day 0 of AZD1222 vaccination. The receptors come from an adult in good health.

V is TRBV5-1 and J is TRBJ1-2, with 7 bases fitting TRBD1. The V gene end was trimmed by 0 bases and the J gene end by 6 bases; junction bases not matched to a gene: 5. Germline V CDR1 and CDR2: SGHRS, YFSETQ. This CDR3 contains 14 residues. The CDR3 coding sequence is TGCGCCAGCAGCTTGGATAGGGGGCTGAATGGCTACACCTTC. It specifies CASSLDRGLNGYTF.

This rearrangement joins TRBV7-3 to TRBJ1-1; D may be TRBD1 (5 bases). Per the germline V gene, CDR1 is SGHTA and CDR2 is FQGTGA. The V and J ends lost 4 bases and 1 base respectively, with 10 bases between them. There are 14 residues in the CDR3. This CDR3 is CASSSSTANTEAFF. CDR3 bases: TGTGCCAGCAGCTCCTCGACAGCGAACACTGAAGCTTTCTTT.